This entry features one T cell receptor (beta chain) sequence. What it binds is not known. CDR1 and CDR2 (germline): MNHNS, SASEGT. This CDR3 comprises 12 residues. The V gene lost 2 bases and the J gene lost 9 bases, with 11 bases spanning the gap. The data are from a study of long-term antiretroviral therapy in people with HIV. The run of the v3.0 immunoSEQ assay was at survey level. Using immunoSEQ multiplex PCR, the repertoire was profiled, and TCRdb retains in-frame clones only, with some absent. The sample records more than 20,000 clones, just under 85% being singletons. General study findings and limits: Once patients were on ART, diversity went higher but still fell short of transplant donor controls. Clones expanded before ART dominated the repertoire at all time points. Controls exceeded HIV repertoires in CDR3 length range.

The sequencing here drew on unsorted PBMCs, taken 0.5 years after starting antiretroviral therapy. The receptor was derived from a man younger than 35 with HIV. The V call is TRBV6-1, the J call TRBJ2-7, with D perhaps matching TRBD2 (7 bases). The CDR3 DNA reads as TGTGCCAGCAGTGAAAGGGGGGAGGGGCAGTACTTC. This sequence encodes CASSERGEGQYF.